A selection of T cell receptor beta chains follows, all from one sample in a study of blood T cell repertoires in COVID-19. Clones were sequenced by immunoSEQ multiplex PCR, and TCRdb holds only the in-frame ones, with some missing. The data show under 250,000 clones, with around 85% seen just once and approximately 9.1% held by the top ten. The source material was PBMCs or T cells enriched from blood (not recorded which). The receptor set was obtained from a woman between 50 and 59 years old with acute COVID-19. Both conserved end residues are part of each CDR3. The size of a clone is reported for some rows only, either as once, few or many, or as a class for expanded clones.

v_call	j_call	clone_size	cdr3_aa
TRBV18	TRBJ1-2	.	CASSPFDRDRFGYTF
TRBV30	TRBJ1-4	.	CAWSPQTGLDEKLFF
TRBV30	TRBJ2-1	.	CAWNPRAPFVSNEQFF
TRBV7-6	TRBJ2-1	.	CASSPREAGGQSEQFF
TRBV11-2	TRBJ1-1	.	CASKEGTEAFF
TRBV5-1	TRBJ2-3	.	CASSPIAGGILSTDTQYF
TRBV15	TRBJ1-6	.	CATSRELALNSPLHF
TRBV9	TRBJ2-2	.	CASSPAPGGPANTGELFF
TRBV30	TRBJ1-2	.	CAWSELDRGVYGYTF
TRBV5-4	TRBJ2-7	.	CASNRDLGAYEQYF
TRBV6-2/TRBV6-3	TRBJ2-1	few	CASSSTGTGSYNEQFF
TRBV18	TRBJ2-1	once	CASSPLRSPGGDEQFF
TRBV7-9	TRBJ1-1	.	CASSLGGPPEAFF
TRBV18	TRBJ1-2	.	CASSPGQMNGYTF
TRBV7-6	TRBJ2-5	.	CASSLSETQYF
TRBV7-2	TRBJ2-1	.	CASSLSGTGFNNEQFF
TRBV14	TRBJ1-5	.	CASKQRTTGGHQPQHF
TRBV4-3	TRBJ2-2	.	CASSQRASGEGTGELFF
TRBV18	TRBJ1-3	once	CASSPTGPGNTIYF
TRBV5-1	TRBJ2-3	.	CASRLSRVGTDTQYF
TRBV4-2	TRBJ2-3	.	CASRGQGQSDTQYF
TRBV5-4	TRBJ2-7	.	CASSSPQERKQYF
TRBV27	TRBJ2-7	.	CASGMKGASYEQYF
TRBV28	TRBJ1-1	.	CASSLIRSEAFF
TRBV6-2/TRBV6-3	TRBJ1-1	.	CASSSQFDRKAFF
TRBV27	TRBJ1-5	.	CASSLGGVNQPQHF
TRBV4-2	TRBJ1-2	.	CASSQVEEGYTF
TRBV7-9	TRBJ1-4	.	CASSFGGEKLFF
TRBV7-2	TRBJ1-6	.	CASSRTGTGAMSQNSPLHF
TRBV5-4	TRBJ1-1	once	CASKVAGGITEAFF
TRBV7-6	TRBJ1-1	.	CASSPRQTAPGRAFF
TRBV2	TRBJ1-1	.	CASRGDRNTEAFF
TRBV6-6	TRBJ1-2	.	CASRATGQSYGYTF
TRBV7-2	TRBJ1-2	.	CASSAPGQGGYGYTF
TRBV3-1/TRBV3-2	TRBJ2-1	once	CASSRKTRGRGDEQFF
TRBV30	TRBJ1-2	.	CAWTPTVNYGYTF
TRBV30	TRBJ2-7	once	CAWGQGAGYEQYF
TRBV29-1	TRBJ1-1	.	CSVVLGPAEAFF
TRBV5-1	TRBJ1-3	.	CASSAIDGNTIYF
TRBV18	TRBJ2-7	.	CASSPPSTGNSYEQYF
TRBV30	TRBJ2-7	.	CALETKGGVYEQYF
TRBV12-3/TRBV12-4	TRBJ1-5	few	CASSLEGAEPQHF